This TCR beta chain was identified in a study of OX40 agonist ivuxolimab in advanced cancers. Trimming removed 5 bases at V and 5 bases at J, with 6 bases between. Germline V gene lookup returns CDR1 SEHNR and CDR2 FQNEAQ (reference sequence). The CDR3 loop spans 11 amino acids. TCRdb keeps only in-frame clones here, not all; method: immunoSEQ multiplex PCR. The data show under 80,000 clones, approximately 86% seen once. The chain employs TRBV7-9 and TRBJ2-5; D is ambiguous. The sequencing used CD4+ or CD8+ T cells sorted from blood, collected in a trial of the OX40 agonist ivuxolimab. The source is an adult with an advanced solid tumor such as melanoma, head and neck, liver or kidney cancer. The CDR3 sequence is CASSRRETQYF. DNA of the CDR3: TGTGCCAGCAGCCGACGGGAGACCCAGTACTTC.